Each of the 4 T cell receptor beta chains below was sequenced from the same sample in a study of shared clonotypes between healthy human individuals. Produced via immunoSEQ multiplex PCR; TCRdb's table is partial and in-frame only. The sample includes roughly 2 million clones, roughly 94% of them seen just once. The sample taken for sequencing was naive CD4+ T cells sorted from blood. The subset: CD45RA+ positively selected. These receptors all stem from a man aged 18 to 30 in good health.

V is TRBV4-1 and J is TRBJ2-4; D is ambiguous. Trimming shortened V by 0 bases and J by 6 bases, and 12 bases separated the two germline ends. This CDR3 has 15 amino acids. In germline, CDR1 is MGHRA, CDR2 YSYEKL. The CDR3 region is CASSQDNRALNIQYF. CDR3 DNA: TGCGCCAGCAGCCAAGATAATAGGGCCTTAAACATTCAGTACTTC.

V and J are TRBV5-1 and TRBJ2-1; a weak D match, TRBD2 (6 bases). CDR1 and CDR2 (germline): SGHRS, YFSETQ. This CDR3 spans 13 amino acids. V shed 4 bases and J shed 14 bases, with 19 bases lying between them. CDR3: CASSPERTGDEFF. CDR3 sequence (DNA): TGCGCCAGCAGCCCGGAACGGACGGGGGATGAGTTCTTC.

This chain connects TRBV5-1 to TRBJ1-4, with unresolved D. This CDR3 is built from 14 residues. Germline CDR1 SGHRS, CDR2 YFSETQ. Trimming cost V 4 bases and J 0 bases, with 7 bases left between them. The CDR3 DNA is TGCGCCAGCAGCCAAGTTCCAACTAATGAAAAACTGTTTTTT. This encodes CASSQVPTNEKLFF.

This chain links TRBV5-6 with TRBJ2-7; 11 nucleotides agree with TRBD2. Germline CDR1 SGHDT, CDR2 YYEEEE. V gave up 3 bases and J gave up 0 bases; unmatched junction bases: 5. This CDR3 is built from 16 residues. In DNA, the CDR3 is TGTGCCAGCAGCTGGTGGACTAGCGGGTACTCCTACGAGCAGTACTTC. It specifies CASSWWTSGYSYEQYF.